This T cell receptor beta chain appears in the sequencing data of a study of early T cells in non-severe SARS-CoV-2 infection. Study overall: RNA in bulk from unsorted whole blood was sequenced, and chains were unpaired. General study findings and limits: VDJdb matching, biased toward anti-spike CD8 responses, missed private and CD4 specificities.

Individual cDNA molecules were tagged with unique molecular identifiers. TCRdb reprocessed the 5' RACE reads with MiXCR, giving one entry per CDR3 protein. In the table there are approximately 64,000 distinct CDR3 sequences, around 4.7% of which are singletons. Regarding this clonotype: No antigen is known for it.

The CDR3 extends over 14 amino acids. Germline values: CDR1 SGHRS, CDR2 YFSETQ. Unmatched junction bases numbered 4, after V lost 7 bases and J lost 4 bases. The sequence came from an adult who was a healthcare worker with PCR-confirmed SARS-CoV-2 infection or an uninfected control (not recorded which). The chain has TRBV5-1 and TRBJ2-7; 14 bases are a match to TRBD2. The source material was whole blood. This CDR3 is CASARTSGGYEQYF. CDR3 sequence (DNA): TGCGCCAGCGCGAGGACTAGCGGGGGGTACGAGCAGTACTTC.